This is a list of T cell receptor beta chains from one sample in a study of shared clonotypes between healthy human individuals. Clones were sequenced by immunoSEQ multiplex PCR, and TCRdb holds only the in-frame ones, with some missing. The data show 2 million to 2.5 million clones, approximately 95% seen once. Sequenced sample: naive CD8+ T cells sorted from blood. The receptors shown here come from a man aged 18 to 35 in good health. CDR3s include the opening cysteine and the closing phenylalanine or tryptophan. Fields, in order: D gene, clone size, J gene, V gene, CDR3 DNA, CDR3 protein. D genes are given only for firm matches. The listing skips clone size in some rows; elsewhere it reads once, few, many or a size class.

D: NA; size: NA; J: TRBJ2-7; V: TRBV18; DNA: TGTGCCAGCTCACCAGGAGTGGGGGAGTGGAGCTACGAGCAGTACTTC; CDR3: CASSPGVGEWSYEQYF
D: TRBD1; size: NA; J: TRBJ2-7; V: TRBV28; DNA: TGTGCCAGCAGTGCCGGGGACAGGGGTTATGCCTACGAGCAGTACTTC; CDR3: CASSAGDRGYAYEQYF
D: TRBD1; size: NA; J: TRBJ1-5; V: TRBV30; DNA: TGTGCCTGCGGACAGGGAGAAGTCCAGGGCAATCAGCCCCAGCATTTT; CDR3: CACGQGEVQGNQPQHF
D: NA; size: NA; J: TRBJ1-5; V: TRBV7-8; DNA: TGTGCCAGCAGCTTAGGCCCCCATCAGCCCCAGCATTTT; CDR3: CASSLGPHQPQHF
D: NA; size: NA; J: TRBJ1-2; V: TRBV30; DNA: TGTGCCTGGAGTGACGACACGATAGTTATCTATGGCTACACCTTC; CDR3: CAWSDDTIVIYGYTF
D: NA; size: NA; J: TRBJ2-2; V: TRBV7-6; DNA: TGTGCCAGCAGCCCTTTTACCGGGGAGCTGTTTTTT; CDR3: CASSPFTGELFF
D: NA; size: NA; J: TRBJ1-1; V: TRBV2; DNA: TGTGCCAGCGGCGAGGGGGCTGAAGCTTTCTTT; CDR3: CASGEGAEAFF
D: TRBD1; size: NA; J: TRBJ2-3; V: TRBV29-1; DNA: TGCAGCTCGGACAGGGGGCAATCAGATACGCAGTATTTT; CDR3: CSSDRGQSDTQYF
D: NA; size: NA; J: TRBJ1-1; V: TRBV19; DNA: TGTGCCAGTAGTATAGATCTTGGATCTGAAGCTTTCTTT; CDR3: CASSIDLGSEAFF
D: TRBD1; size: NA; J: TRBJ2-7; V: TRBV27; DNA: TGTGCCAGCAGTTTATCGGGACAGGGTACCGTTCCGTACGAGCAGTACTTC; CDR3: CASSLSGQGTVPYEQYF
D: TRBD2; size: NA; J: TRBJ2-7; V: TRBV5-6; DNA: TGTGCCAGCAGCACCCGACTAGCGGACGAAGAAACCTACGAGCAGTACTTC; CDR3: CASSTRLADEETYEQYF
D: TRBD2; size: once; J: TRBJ2-1; V: TRBV10-3; DNA: TGTGCCACCGGGGAAGAGACTAGCGAGTACAATGAGCAGTTCTTC; CDR3: CATGEETSEYNEQFF
D: NA; size: NA; J: TRBJ1-6; V: TRBV7-9; DNA: TGTGCCAGCAGCCCGAGGGGGGATTCACCCCTCCACTTT; CDR3: CASSPRGDSPLHF
D: NA; size: NA; J: TRBJ1-2; V: TRBV15; DNA: TGTGCCACCAGCAGAGAACAGGAATTCGCTATCTATGGCTACACCTTC; CDR3: CATSREQEFAIYGYTF
D: NA; size: NA; J: TRBJ2-6; V: TRBV2; DNA: TGTGCCAGCAGTGATATAGGGGCTGGGGCCAACGTCCTGACTTTC; CDR3: CASSDIGAGANVLTF
D: NA; size: NA; J: TRBJ2-3; V: TRBV10-3; DNA: TGTGCCATCCTGGGGACAGATACGCAGTATTTT; CDR3: CAILGTDTQYF
D: NA; size: NA; J: TRBJ1-5; V: TRBV19; DNA: TGTGCCAGTAGTATAGCCCCGGTGTGGGGAAGCAATCAGCCCCAGCATTTT; CDR3: CASSIAPVWGSNQPQHF
D: NA; size: NA; J: TRBJ2-7; V: TRBV5-6; DNA: TGTGCCAGCAGCTTGGGTCAGGCCCTCGTTGACGAGCAGTACTTC; CDR3: CASSLGQALVDEQYF
D: NA; size: NA; J: TRBJ2-7; V: TRBV11-2; DNA: TGTGCCAGCAGCTTGGTGCCAGGGGTCCCCTACGAGCAGTACTTC; CDR3: CASSLVPGVPYEQYF
D: NA; size: NA; J: TRBJ2-7; V: TRBV6-5; DNA: TGTGCCAGTACCCCCGCAGGGACCTACGAGCAGTACTTC; CDR3: CASTPAGTYEQYF
D: NA; size: NA; J: TRBJ1-2; V: TRBV30; DNA: TGTGCCTGGGGTCAAACAGAAAACTATGGCTACACCTTC; CDR3: CAWGQTENYGYTF
D: TRBD1; size: NA; J: TRBJ1-1; V: TRBV7-7; DNA: TGTGCTAGCAGCTTGCCCAGACAGGGGACGAACACTGAAGCTTTCTTT; CDR3: CASSLPRQGTNTEAFF
D: NA; size: NA; J: TRBJ1-1; V: TRBV7-9; DNA: TGTGCCAGCAGCTCAAGCCTCAAACCCGAGGCTTTCTTT; CDR3: CASSSSLKPEAFF
D: NA; size: once; J: TRBJ1-2; V: TRBV5-5; DNA: TGTGCCAGCAGCGCAGGGGACTATGGCTACACCTTC; CDR3: CASSAGDYGYTF
D: TRBD2; size: once; J: TRBJ2-3; V: TRBV9; DNA: TGTGCCAGCAGCGGGGGGACTAGCGGGGCCACAGATACGCAGTATTTT; CDR3: CASSGGTSGATDTQYF
D: TRBD1; size: NA; J: TRBJ2-1; V: TRBV4-1; DNA: TGCGCCAGCAGCCTGTACACAGGGGGGCCTAACAATGAGCAGTTCTTC; CDR3: CASSLYTGGPNNEQFF
D: NA; size: NA; J: TRBJ1-5; V: TRBV28; DNA: TGTGCCAGCAGTTTTCTGGAATCCGGCCAGCCCCAGCATTTT; CDR3: CASSFLESGQPQHF
D: NA; size: NA; J: TRBJ2-3; V: TRBV28; DNA: TGTGCCAGCAGCTCCCCCGCGGCGGGCACAGATACGCAGTATTTT; CDR3: CASSSPAAGTDTQYF
D: NA; size: NA; J: TRBJ1-1; V: TRBV28; DNA: TGTGCCAGCAGTTTTGGGGGGAGCCCTGAAGCTTTCTTT; CDR3: CASSFGGSPEAFF
D: TRBD2; size: NA; J: TRBJ2-1; V: TRBV28; DNA: TGTGCCAGCAGTTCGGAGACTAGCGAGTTATATGAGCAGTTCTTC; CDR3: CASSSETSELYEQFF
D: NA; size: NA; J: TRBJ2-5; V: TRBV7-9; DNA: TGTGCCAGCAGCTTAACCCAGGAGGGAGAGACCCAGTACTTC; CDR3: CASSLTQEGETQYF
D: NA; size: once; J: TRBJ1-2; V: TRBV6-5; DNA: TGTGCCAGCAGCCCTATTTTGAGGGTAGATGGCTACACCTTC; CDR3: CASSPILRVDGYTF
D: NA; size: NA; J: TRBJ1-2; V: TRBV5-8; DNA: TGTGCCAGCAGCTTGGGTCAGGACTATGGCTACACCTTC; CDR3: CASSLGQDYGYTF
D: NA; size: NA; J: TRBJ2-7; V: TRBV6-1; DNA: TGTGCCAGCAGTCCGGGACACGGCTACGAGCAGTACTTC; CDR3: CASSPGHGYEQYF
D: TRBD2; size: NA; J: TRBJ2-7; V: TRBV27; DNA: TGTGCCAGCGCCGGGTGGGGGACTAGCGGGTACGAGCAGTACTTC; CDR3: CASAGWGTSGYEQYF
D: TRBD1; size: NA; J: TRBJ2-1; V: TRBV11-2; DNA: TGTGCCAGCAGCTTTACAGGGGGTGAGCAGTTCTTC; CDR3: CASSFTGGEQFF
D: TRBD1; size: NA; J: TRBJ1-1; V: TRBV13; DNA: TGTGCCAGCAGCTCCCCGACAGGGGCGGGCACTGAAGCTTTCTTT; CDR3: CASSSPTGAGTEAFF
D: NA; size: NA; J: TRBJ2-4; V: TRBV19; DNA: TGTGCCAGTAGTATAAACCAGGGGCAAAACATTCAGTACTTC; CDR3: CASSINQGQNIQYF
D: NA; size: NA; J: TRBJ2-7; V: TRBV27; DNA: TGTGCCAGCGGGGCCGGAAGCTCCTACGAGCAGTACTTC; CDR3: CASGAGSSYEQYF
D: TRBD2; size: NA; J: TRBJ2-7; V: TRBV7-2; DNA: TGTGCCAGCAGCCGACTAGCGGGGCTCTACGAGCAGTACTTC; CDR3: CASSRLAGLYEQYF
D: TRBD2; size: NA; J: TRBJ2-2; V: TRBV9; DNA: TGTGCCAGCAGCGTAGTACTAGCGGGGGACACCGGGGAGCTGTTTTTT; CDR3: CASSVVLAGDTGELFF
D: NA; size: NA; J: TRBJ2-1; V: TRBV4-1; DNA: TGCGCCAGCAGCCTTCGGGGGACGGGCAATGAGCAGTTCTTC; CDR3: CASSLRGTGNEQFF
D: NA; size: few; J: TRBJ1-3; V: TRBV18; DNA: TGTGCCAGCTCACCAGGCGAGGGAAACACCATATATTTT; CDR3: CASSPGEGNTIYF
D: TRBD2; size: NA; J: TRBJ2-7; V: TRBV6-1; DNA: TGTGCCAGCAGTGTAGGACTAGCGGGTAATTACGAGCAGTACTTC; CDR3: CASSVGLAGNYEQYF
D: TRBD2; size: NA; J: TRBJ2-5; V: TRBV7-7; DNA: TGTGCTAGCAGCTTATACCTTACTAGCGGGGGGCAAGAGACCCAGTACTTC; CDR3: CASSLYLTSGGQETQYF
D: TRBD2; size: NA; J: TRBJ2-3; V: TRBV11-3; DNA: TGTGCCAGCAGCTTAGGGACTAGCGGGGAGCCAGATACGCAGTATTTT; CDR3: CASSLGTSGEPDTQYF
D: TRBD1; size: NA; J: TRBJ1-2; V: TRBV29-1; DNA: TGCAGCGTTGAAAGGGGGCGAGTTGGCTACACCTTC; CDR3: CSVERGRVGYTF
D: TRBD1; size: NA; J: TRBJ1-4; V: TRBV9; DNA: TGTGCCAGCAGCCCAGGGGGGCGAGGGGATGAAAAACTGTTTTTT; CDR3: CASSPGGRGDEKLFF